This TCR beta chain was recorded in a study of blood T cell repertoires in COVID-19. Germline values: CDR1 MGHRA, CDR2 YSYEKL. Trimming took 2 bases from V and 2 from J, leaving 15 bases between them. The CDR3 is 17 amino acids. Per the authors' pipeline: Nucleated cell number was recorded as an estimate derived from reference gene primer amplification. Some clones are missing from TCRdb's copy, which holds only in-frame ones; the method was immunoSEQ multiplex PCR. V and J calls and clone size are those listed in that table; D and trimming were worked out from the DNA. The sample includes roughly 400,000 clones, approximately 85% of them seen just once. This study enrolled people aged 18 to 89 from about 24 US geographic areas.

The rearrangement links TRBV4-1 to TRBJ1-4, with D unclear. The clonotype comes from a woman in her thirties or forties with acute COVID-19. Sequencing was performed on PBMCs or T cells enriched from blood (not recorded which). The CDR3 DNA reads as TGCGCCAGCAGCCAAAACATCGGGGTGAGGACTAATGAAAAACTGTTTTTT. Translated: CASSQNIGVRTNEKLFF.